This record concerns one TCR beta chain sequence. This clonotype has just one count. The antigen it binds to is not known. It has no much larger one-base neighbor in the sample; base qualities were not kept. One read provides weak support. The protocol used for the library was PCR. TCR sequencing of DNA from cultured CD4+ T cells used the Oncomine TCR Beta short-read assay at the Johns Hopkins FTIC core. The QIAamp micro DNA kit was used to extract genomic DNA from the cultured CD4+ T cells. The Oncomine TCR Beta libraries from cultured CD4+ T cells were pooled using unique dual indexes and then sequenced on an Illumina iSeq 100. The paper's processing steps were these. Non-productive sequences were filtered out, and CDR3s that did not start with C, did not end with F or W, or were shorter than 7 amino acids were discarded. Antigen-specific clonotypes were identified using the MANAFEST web application through comparison of peptide-stimulated wells with reference and other culture wells. Positive clones required FDR below 0.05, an odds ratio above 5, and productive frequency above 0.1% in at least two of three replicate wells. Clonotypes that were significantly expanded in both SARS-CoV-2 spike wells and at least one common cold coronavirus spike condition were defined as cross-reactive. Using R version 3.6.1, CDR3 homology was evaluated through Levenshtein distances (stringdist) along with unrooted phylogenetic trees (ape). TCRdb's own reprocessing of the public reads used fastp at Q25 and MiXCR and kept productive beta chains. Rows merge per CDR3 protein into single entries with the most common DNA and genes. None of the V and J calls come from the authors' own analysis; TCRdb made them. This sample lists thousands of distinct CDR3 sequences; roughly 44% were detected once. Roughly two fifths of the sample is held by the ten biggest clonotypes.

Its CDR3 holds 17 amino acids, cysteine through phenylalanine. CDR3 DNA only is kept here, 51 bases in frame from base 1. V was cut back by 8 bases and J by 0 bases, leaving a gap of 20 bases between them. The record originates from a study of vaccination and CD4 T cells after COVID-19 (dated by TCRdb to the early 2020s). Some background on the complete study: The convalescent cohort comprised six males and four females, including two Hispanic individuals, seven Caucasians, two Asians and one multiracial person. Two doses of either the Pfizer-BioNTech BNT162b2 vaccine (n=8) or the Moderna mRNA-1273 vaccine (n=2) were administered to participants. Post-COVID blood samples from convalescent patients were collected a median of roughly 100 days after diagnosis, with a range of roughly 35 to 180 days. Post-vaccine blood samples were obtained a median of about 77 days after the second vaccine dose, with a range of roughly 13 to 250 days. The cultures were stimulated with overlapping spike peptide pools from SARS-CoV-2 and from the common cold coronaviruses HCoV-NL63, HCoV-OC43 and HCoV-229E. Control cultures used a CEFX viral epitope pool as positive control, an HIV-1 Nef peptide pool as negative control, or no peptide. The spike-specific CD4+ TCR repertoire was compared before and after mRNA vaccination in under 11 COVID-19 convalescent patients and a few infection-naive healthy vaccine recipients. At the TCR clonotype level, an earlier paper using these donors assessed memory CD4+ T cell crossreactivity between SARS-CoV-2 and common cold coronavirus spike proteins. The full study reports these points: Although the median number of SARS-CoV-2-reactive clonotypes went up from roughly 19 after infection to 30 to 45 after vaccination, the increase was not significant. Among the post-vaccine SARS-CoV-2-reactive clones in convalescent patients, a median about 87% showed up only after vaccination, which suggests vaccine-specific priming. Of the vaccine-specific clones found in convalescent patients, nearly all (304 of 307) were mono-reactive for SARS-CoV-2 spike instead of being cross-reactive with common cold coronaviruses. Only a relatively small number of convalescent patients were included in the study, and early timepoints following natural infection were not analyzed.

Sample treatment or condition, as interpreted from the label and publication: roughly 11-day PBMC culture with coronavirus spike peptide pools or control peptides (ViraFEST assay). CD4+ T cells from unexposed donors were collected before the COVID-19 pandemic (2011-2018). The ViraFEST assay, used in the study, expanded antigen-specific T cells with peptide pools and then identified the expanded clonotypes through TCR sequencing. PBMCs were cultured at approximately 2 million per well in IMDM supplemented with 5% human AB serum and 10 IU/ml IL-2, with around 10 ug/ml peptide pools added. Half of the culture medium was replaced with fresh IL-2-containing medium on days 3 and 7. CD4+ T cells were isolated after approximately 10 days of culture through negative selection using the EasySep CD4+ T cell isolation kit. As cell numbers permitted, CD4+ T cells from unexposed donors were tested for reactivity to SARS-CoV-2 S and N and to four common cold coronavirus spike pools. PBMCs were separated from whole blood using Ficoll-Paque Plus gradient centrifugation and then either used fresh or cryopreserved at -140C. Each culture condition was generally run in triplicate wells. The leukapheresis product used for the unexposed donors was purchased from a commercial source.

Sequenced sample: CD4+ T cells from blood, cultured in vitro. The V and J segments used are TRBV12-3 or TRBV12-4 and TRBJ1-5, with the D gene not clear enough to name. This clonotype was obtained from a human donor in good health. The CDR3 has the sequence CASCNSQLTHSNQPQHF. In nucleotide form, the sequence is TGTGCCAGCTGCAACTCGCAATTAACCCATAGCAATCAGCCCCAGCATTTT.